One sample yielded the 29 T cell receptor beta chains listed below, sequenced in a study of cytomegalovirus exposure and HLA in healthy donors. The PCR employed 60 Vbeta primers together with 13 Jbeta primers. Clones were sequenced by immunoSEQ multiplex PCR, and TCRdb holds only the in-frame ones, with some missing. The sample lists over 250,000 clones; about 66% were seen once. The source material was PBMCs. All receptors come from a female donor in good health and CMV-seronegative.

The V call is TRBV28, the J call TRBJ1-1; no clear D. V was pared by 4 bases and J by 0 bases, with 15 bases between. The CDR3 covers 16 residues. Germline values: CDR1 MDHEN, CDR2 SYDVKM. The CDR3 region is CASSSPGSSMNTEAFF. The DNA of the CDR3 is TGTGCCAGCAGTTCCCCTGGGAGCAGCATGAACACTGAAGCTTTCTTT.

The chain combines TRBV6-6 with TRBJ2-7, with 9 bases fitting TRBD1. This CDR3 is 14 amino acids long. Germline CDR1 is MNHNY and CDR2 is SVGAGI (reference sequence). V lost 6 bases to trimming and J lost 0 bases; unmatched junction nucleotides: 3. This CDR3 reads CASRGTGHSYEQYF. CDR3 sequence (DNA): TGTGCCAGCAGGGGGACAGGGCACTCCTACGAGCAGTACTTC.

This clone was detected a few times. The rearrangement uses TRBV27 and TRBJ2-1; 11 bases match TRBD2. V gave up 6 bases and J gave up 3 bases; unmatched junction bases: 7. Germline CDR1 and CDR2: MNHEY and SMNVEV (reference sequence). The CDR3 loop spans 16 amino acids. CDR3 region: CASRRDGTSGYNEQFF. The CDR3 coding sequence is TGTGCCAGCAGGCGCGATGGGACTAGCGGCTACAATGAGCAGTTCTTC.

The chain uses TRBV27 and TRBJ2-7, with 9 bases that match TRBD1. The CDR3 consists of 13 residues. Germline V gene data show CDR1 as MNHEY and CDR2 as SMNVEV (reference sequence). Unmatched junction bases numbered 4, after V lost 4 bases and J lost 6 bases. The CDR3, as DNA: TGTGCCAGCAGTTGGGGGACAGGGACCGAGCAGTACTTC. Protein: CASSWGTGTEQYF.

In the case of this clone: Other DNA sequences of this sample code for an identical CDR3. The rearrangement uses TRBV11-3 and TRBJ2-7; tentatively, D is TRBD1 (5 bases). The CDR3 is 13 residues long. Looked up from germline, CDR1 is SGHNT and CDR2 is YENEEA. The V gene lost 5 bases and the J gene lost 6 bases, with 14 bases spanning the gap. The CDR3 sequence is CASSARSGLEQYF. CDR3 DNA: TGTGCCAGCAGCGCCCGTTCAGGGCTCGAGCAGTACTTC. Based on the CDR3 plus reference TRBV11-3 and TRBJ2-7, the full variable domain is EAGVVQSPRYKIIEKKQPVAFWCNPISGHNTLYWYLQNLGQGPELLIRYENEEAVDDSQLPKDRFSAERLKGVDSTLKIQPAELGDSAVYLCASSARSGLEQYFGPGTRLTVT.

This clone came up a few times. CDR3 residues: CASRTAAEQYF. Written as DNA, the CDR3 is TGTGCCAGCAGAACCGCGGCCGAGCAGTACTTC. The rearrangement joins TRBV6-5 to TRBJ2-7; unclear D gene. The germline V gene encodes CDR1 MNHEY and CDR2 SVGAGI. The CDR3 totals 11 residues. The germline V and J ends were trimmed by 6 bases and 6 bases, with 9 bases remaining between them.

V usage is TRBV6-6 and J usage is TRBJ2-1, with D possibly TRBD2 on 6 matching bases. Germline loops: CDR1 MNHNY, CDR2 SVGAGI (reference sequence). This CDR3 comprises 15 residues. Trimming took off 6 bases at V and 7 bases at J, with 19 bases between the two ends. The CDR3 nucleotides are TGTGCCAGCAGCCGCATCTCTAGCGTACCGAATGAGCAGTTCTTC. Translated: CASSRISSVPNEQFF.

This clone is a singleton in its sample. This sequence joins TRBV6-5 and TRBJ2-2; 8 bases align to TRBD1. J gave up 10 bases and V 6 bases, and 7 bases lay outside the gene matches. This CDR3 has 13 amino acids. From germline, CDR1 is MNHEY and CDR2 SVGAGI. DNA for the CDR3: TGTGCCAGCAGCCCCAGGGACAGGACGGAGCTGTTTTTT. Its protein is CASSPRDRTELFF.

The chain links TRBV10-1 to TRBJ2-5; 12 bases align to TRBD2. The V segment lost 10 bases and the J segment 11 bases; nucleotides outside the gene matches: 29. This CDR3 comprises 19 residues. From germline, CDR1 is WNHNN and CDR2 SYGVQD (reference sequence). The CDR3 nucleotides read TGCGCCACCAGAACGATCTGGACTAGCGGGAAAGCGATCTTAGGGGAGCAGTACTTC. Protein sequence: CATRTIWTSGKAILGEQYF.

V gene TRBV7-2 combines with J gene TRBJ2-5, with TRBD2 matching over 15 bases. Germline CDR1 SGHTA, CDR2 FQGNSA. The CDR3 covers 17 residues. Trimming at V came to 0 bases and at J to 4 bases, leaving 3 bases not matched to a gene. The CDR3 spells CASSLAGLAGGGETQYF. The CDR3 coding sequence is TGTGCCAGCAGCTTAGCGGGACTAGCGGGAGGAGGAGAGACCCAGTACTTC.

V is TRBV11-2 and J is TRBJ2-2; D might be TRBD1 (7 bases). V was cut by 2 bases and J by 6 bases, with 13 bases left in between. The germline V gene has CDR1 SGHAT and CDR2 FQNNGV. The length of the CDR3 is 15 residues. CDR3 protein: CASSLFQGGPGELFF. CDR3 nucleotide sequence: TGTGCCAGCAGCTTATTCCAGGGGGGTCCCGGGGAGCTGTTTTTT.

Remarks on this clone: Other DNA sequences in this specimen translate into the identical CDR3. V gene TRBV5-1 combines with J gene TRBJ1-4; D perhaps matches TRBD1 (6 bases). Deletions cut 2 bases from V and 4 bases from J, with 9 bases between. Germline V gene sequence: CDR1 SGHRS, CDR2 YFSETQ. The CDR3 extends over 14 amino acids. CDR3 sequence: CASSLGQINEKLFF. The CDR3, as DNA: TGCGCCAGCAGCTTAGGACAGATTAATGAAAAACTGTTTTTT.

The chain couples TRBV6-5 to TRBJ2-5; 11 nucleotides align to TRBD2. V shed 6 bases, J shed 2 bases, and the junction held 2 bases outside the gene matches. The CDR3 is 14 amino acids. Germline values: CDR1 MNHEY, CDR2 SVGAGI. CDR3 in amino acids: CASSGTSGQETQYF. CDR3 coding DNA: TGTGCCAGCAGCGGGACTAGCGGACAAGAGACCCAGTACTTC.

The rearrangement links TRBV6-4 to TRBJ2-3; D perhaps matches TRBD2 (5 bases). The CDR3 contains 14 residues. Trimming shortened V by 6 bases and J by 4 bases, and 14 bases separated the two germline ends. The germline CDR1 and CDR2 sequences are MRHNA and SNTAGT. CDR3 in amino acids: CASSREDQSDTQYF. The CDR3 region has the DNA TGTGCCAGCAGCCGGGAAGACCAGTCAGATACGCAGTATTTT.

The rearrangement joins TRBV28 to TRBJ1-1, with 12 bases fitting TRBD1. The V gene end was trimmed by 10 bases and the J gene end by 1 base; junction bases not matched to a gene: 7. This CDR3 spans 15 amino acids. Germline CDR1 reads MDHEN; CDR2 reads SYDVKM. The CDR3 DNA reads as TGTGCCATAGGGACAGGGGGCGCAGGGAACACTGAAGCTTTCTTT. This sequence encodes CAIGTGGAGNTEAFF.

The chain recombines TRBV7-8 with TRBJ2-3, with TRBD2 as a possible D gene (5 bases). Trimming cost V 9 bases and J 2 bases, with 21 bases left between them. Germline CDR1 SGHVS, CDR2 FQNEAQ. The CDR3 runs 16 residues. The CDR3 bases are TGTGCCAGTCTACAAGCGGCATCCGACCACACAGATACGCAGTATTTT. This translates into CASLQAASDHTDTQYF.

The chain uses TRBV10-3 and TRBJ2-2, with D hard to call. In germline, CDR1 is ENHRY, CDR2 SYGVKD. CDR3 size: 15 residues. Trimming took off 3 bases at V and 4 bases at J, with 12 bases between the two ends. CDR3: CAISEAGSATGELFF. In DNA, the CDR3 is TGTGCCATCAGTGAAGCCGGGTCCGCCACCGGGGAGCTGTTTTTT.

The rearrangement joins TRBV5-1 to TRBJ1-3; weak D call: TRBD1 (6 bases). The CDR3 is made up of 16 amino acids. In germline, CDR1 is SGHRS, CDR2 YFSETQ. The V gene lost 6 bases and the J gene lost 4 bases, with 20 bases spanning the gap. The CDR3 coding sequence is TGCGCCAGCAAAGGTTTGCCAGGGGCAGCAGGAAACACCATATATTTT. Amino acid sequence: CASKGLPGAAGNTIYF. The variable domain in full, completed from reference TRBV5-1 and TRBJ1-3, reads KAGVTQTPRYLIKTRGQQVTLSCSPISGHRSVSWYQQTPGQGLQFLFEYFSETQRNKGNFPGRFSGRQFSNSRSEMNVSTLELGDSALYLCASKGLPGAAGNTIYFGEGSWLTVV.

This clone rates as medium-sized. The same CDR3 is also encoded by other DNA sequences in this sample. This sequence joins TRBV7-8 and TRBJ1-3, with D possibly being TRBD1 (6 bases). This CDR3 has 14 amino acids. The V gene's germline CDR1 is SGHVS and CDR2 FQNEAQ. V was trimmed by 3 bases and J by 2 bases, leaving 8 bases between them. As DNA, the CDR3 is TGTGCCAGCAGCTTGGACAGCACTGGAAACACCATATATTTT. Amino acid sequence: CASSLDSTGNTIYF.

This clone came up once. The chain has TRBV5-6 and TRBJ1-5, with 9 bases aligning to TRBD1. The CDR3 has 14 amino acids. The junction had 1 base not matched to a gene; V was cut back by 0 bases and J by 6 bases. Germline CDR1 is SGHDT and CDR2 is YYEEEE. The CDR3 coding sequence is TGTGCCAGCAGCTTGGGACAGGGGGGTCAGCCCCAGCATTTT. Amino acid sequence: CASSLGQGGQPQHF.

This clone was observed a handful of times. The V and J genes are TRBV11-2 and TRBJ1-2; D perhaps matches TRBD1 (5 bases). V lost 5 bases, J lost 7 bases, and 17 bases lay in between. CDR3 length equals 14 residues. Germline CDR1 SGHAT, CDR2 FQNNGV. In DNA, the CDR3 is TGTGCCAGCAGCGCGGCAGGGAAGGCTCGTGGCTACACCTTC. This gives the protein CASSAAGKARGYTF.

The genes are TRBV6-1 and TRBJ1-1; a possible D gene is TRBD1 (5 bases). Germline V lookup: CDR1 MNHNS, CDR2 SASEGT. The V gene lost 0 bases and the J gene lost 7 bases, with 12 bases spanning the gap. The CDR3 consists of 14 residues. This CDR3 reads CASSEAHDSHEAFF. In DNA form, the CDR3 reads TGTGCCAGCAGTGAAGCTCACGACAGCCATGAAGCTTTCTTT.

There are a few counts of this clone. The chain carries TRBV11-2 and TRBJ2-3; 8 nucleotides line up with TRBD2. The CDR3 consists of 17 residues. Germline lookup yields CDR1 SGHAT and CDR2 FQNNGV. J was trimmed by 4 bases and V by 1 base; bases with no gene match: 10. The CDR3 sequence is CASSLVGGGRQADTQYF. CDR3 in DNA: TGTGCCAGCAGCTTAGTAGGCGGCGGGAGGCAGGCAGATACGCAGTATTTT.

This clone was recorded a few times. The CDR3 spells CASSDGGGDYGYTF. The CDR3 DNA sequence: TGTGCCAGCAGTGACGGGGGGGGCGACTATGGCTACACCTTC. The V and J genes are TRBV6-4 and TRBJ1-2; tentative D call: TRBD1 (6 bases). The V end was cut by 2 bases, the J end by 3 bases, with 10 bases between. CDR1 is MRHNA, CDR2 SNTAGT, per germline. This CDR3 is built from 14 residues.

A word on this clone: Compared with germline, one end of the junction differs, possibly owing to a read error. The genes are TRBV2 and TRBJ2-1; 11 positions match TRBD2. The germline gives CDR1 SNHLY, CDR2 FYNNEI. The CDR3 runs to 15 residues. The CDR3 spells CTSRKLAGEVHEQFF. The DNA for the CDR3 is TGTACCAGCAGAAAACTAGCGGGAGAGGTCCATGAGCAGTTCTTC.

The gene calls are TRBV9 and TRBJ2-7; perhaps TRBD1 as D (6 bases). The V and J ends lost 4 bases and 5 bases respectively, with 19 bases between them. The CDR3 has 15 residues. Germline values: CDR1 SGDLS, CDR2 YYNGEE. The CDR3 loop reads CASSQGFGPIHEQYF. Here the CDR3 DNA reads TGTGCCAGCAGCCAGGGGTTCGGGCCCATCCACGAGCAGTACTTC.

The chain recombines TRBV14 with TRBJ1-2; 7 bases agree with TRBD1. The CDR3 length is 15 residues. J was trimmed by 9 bases and V by 0 bases; bases with no gene match: 10. Germline CDR1 is SGHDN and CDR2 is FVKESK. CDR3 in DNA: TGTGCCAGCAGCCAAGATGGAGGGGGCGAAAATCGCTACACCTTC. Its protein is CASSQDGGGENRYTF.

This clone was seen only once. The chain combines TRBV5-1 with TRBJ1-2, with D unresolved. Trimming cost V 3 bases and J 6 bases, with 15 bases left between them. Germline V CDR1 and CDR2: SGHRS, YFSETQ. This CDR3 comprises 14 residues. DNA for the CDR3: TGCGCCAGCAGCTCCCCTAGGACGGAGGATGGCTACACCTTC. This encodes CASSSPRTEDGYTF. Looking up the rest from reference TRBV5-1 and TRBJ1-2 gives the full variable domain: KAGVTQTPRYLIKTRGQQVTLSCSPISGHRSVSWYQQTPGQGLQFLFEYFSETQRNKGNFPGRFSGRQFSNSRSEMNVSTLELGDSALYLCASSSPRTEDGYTFGSGTRLTVV.

J is TRBJ2-7 and V is TRBV5-1; 8 bases align to TRBD1. Germline CDR1 and CDR2: SGHRS and YFSETQ. The CDR3 contains 14 residues. V lost 1 base, J lost 5 bases, and 5 bases stayed unmatched. CDR3 amino acids: CASSLTGGVHEQYF. DNA for the CDR3: TGCGCCAGCAGCTTGACAGGGGGTGTCCACGAGCAGTACTTC.